Presented here are 9 T cell receptor beta chains from one specimen sequenced in a study of T cell responses to AZD1222 COVID-19 vaccine. Profiling relied on immunoSEQ multiplex PCR, and the TCRdb table lists in-frame clones only, not all of them. The data contain fewer than 100,000 clones, approximately 90% of them seen just once; the ten biggest clones take up approximately 12%. The material was peripheral blood, obtained on day 0 of AZD1222 vaccination. These receptors all stem from an adult in good health.

The rearrangement uses TRBV20-1 and TRBJ2-7; D possibly uses TRBD1 or TRBD2 (5 bases each). This CDR3 region has 11 residues. V lost 5 bases and J lost 2, with 7 bases in between. The germline V gene has CDR1 DFQATT and CDR2 SNEGSKA (reference sequence). This chain's CDR3 is CSAGDPYEQYF. CDR3 bases: TGCAGTGCTGGGGACCCCTACGAGCAGTACTTC.

The V gene is TRBV30, the J gene TRBJ1-1; D possibly corresponds to TRBD1 (6 bases). Deletions cut 3 bases from V and 3 bases from J, with 14 bases between. The germline V gene has CDR1 GTSNPN and CDR2 SVGIG (reference sequence). The CDR3 is made up of 14 amino acids. The CDR3 nucleotides are TGTGCCTGGAGCGGGGGCCAGGGGTACACTGAAGCTTTCTTT. Amino acids: CAWSGGQGYTEAFF.

The V call is TRBV11-3, the J call TRBJ2-3, with 8 bases aligning to TRBD2. The germline gives CDR1 SGHNT, CDR2 YENEEA. The CDR3 runs to 15 residues. J was trimmed by 6 bases and V by 2 bases; bases with no gene match: 7. DNA for the CDR3: TGTGCCAGCAGCTTATACGGGGGGGCCGTGGATACGCAGTATTTT. Translating gives CASSLYGGAVDTQYF.

The V call is TRBV4-3, the J call TRBJ1-2; 9 bases agree with TRBD1. Germline assignment: CDR1 LGHNA and CDR2 YSLEER. J lost 5 bases, V lost 0 bases, and 7 bases had no gene match. This CDR3 spans 16 amino acids. The CDR3 DNA is TGCGCCAGCAGCCAAGATAGGACAGGGGACTTGTATGGCTACACCTTC. It is translated as CASSQDRTGDLYGYTF.

This clone was recorded a few times. The chain employs TRBV7-2 and TRBJ1-5; no firm D call. Germline CDR1 SGHTA, CDR2 FQGNSA. V was pared by 1 base and J by 3 bases, with 10 bases between. The CDR3 sequence is 15 residues long. CDR3: CASSLESAVNQPQHF. The CDR3 nucleotides read TGTGCCAGCAGCTTAGAATCTGCAGTCAATCAGCCCCAGCATTTT.

The chain combines TRBV2 with TRBJ1-5; D is undetermined. V was cut by 2 bases and J by 3 bases, with 8 bases left in between. Germline V CDR1 and CDR2: SNHLY, FYNNEI. The CDR3 is 14 residues long. The CDR3 sequence: CASSESQVNQPQHF. The CDR3 DNA is TGTGCCAGCAGTGAATCTCAGGTCAATCAGCCCCAGCATTTT.

The rearrangement links TRBV6-5 to TRBJ2-5; D not certain. The germline CDR1 and CDR2 sequences are MNHEY and SVGAGI. This CDR3 is built from 13 residues. V lost 3 bases and J lost 3, with 8 bases in between. The CDR3 bases are TGTGCCAGCAGTTATCAACCGGAAGAGACCCAGTACTTC. Residues: CASSYQPEETQYF.

The rearrangement joins TRBV19 to TRBJ1-2, with D possibly being TRBD1 (6 bases). Germline V gene sequence: CDR1 LNHDA, CDR2 SQIVND (reference sequence). The V end lost 8 bases, the J end lost 4 bases, and 14 bases lay between the germline ends. The CDR3 sequence is 13 residues long. This CDR3 reads CASGSRGGYGYTF. CDR3 bases: TGTGCCAGTGGGAGCAGGGGTGGCTATGGCTACACCTTC.

Of note for this clone: One junction end does not reproduce the germline sequence, and a read error may be involved. The V gene is TRBV19, the J gene TRBJ2-1; no clear D gene. Per germline, CDR1 LNHDA and CDR2 SQIVND (reference sequence). This CDR3 spans 12 amino acids. The CDR3: CAGSIGNNEQFF. The DNA for the CDR3 is TGTGCCGGTAGTATAGGTAACAATGAGCAGTTCTTC. Supplemented by reference TRBV19 and TRBJ2-1, the full variable domain reads DGGITQSPKYLFRKEGQNVTLSCEQNLNHDAMYWYRQDPGQGLRLIYYSQIVNDFQKGDIAEGYSVSREKKESFPLTVTSAQKNPTAFYLCAGSIGNNEQFFGPGTRLTVL.